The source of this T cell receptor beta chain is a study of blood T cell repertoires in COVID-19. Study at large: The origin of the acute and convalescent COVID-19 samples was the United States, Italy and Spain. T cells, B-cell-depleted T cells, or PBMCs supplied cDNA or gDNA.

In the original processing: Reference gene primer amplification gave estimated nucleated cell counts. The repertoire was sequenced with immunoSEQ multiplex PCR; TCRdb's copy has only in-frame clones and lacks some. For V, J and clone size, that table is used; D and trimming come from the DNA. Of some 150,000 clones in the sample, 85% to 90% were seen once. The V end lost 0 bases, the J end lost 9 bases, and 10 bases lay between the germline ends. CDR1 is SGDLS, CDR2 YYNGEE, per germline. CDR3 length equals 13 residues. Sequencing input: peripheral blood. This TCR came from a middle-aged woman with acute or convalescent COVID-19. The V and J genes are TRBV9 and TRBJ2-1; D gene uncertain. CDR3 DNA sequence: TGTGCCAGCAGCGTAGAGTCTAGTATTGAGCAGTTCTTC. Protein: CASSVESSIEQFF.